This T cell receptor beta chain is from a study of blood T cell repertoires in COVID-19. Study context: Samples taken during acute and convalescent COVID-19 were collected in the United States, Italy and Spain.

Donors were grouped by their self-reported clinical history. Sequencing used immunoSEQ multiplex PCR; TCRdb keeps in-frame clones, though not all of them. The table includes 350,000 to 400,000 clones, around 87% detected once. This receptor was identified in a man aged 40-50 years in a cohort exposed to, infected with or recovered from COVID-19 (not recorded which). Sequencing used PBMCs or T cells enriched from blood (not recorded which).

In nucleotides, the CDR3 is TGTGCCAGTAGCCTTACTAGCGGGAGGGGGGTATGGAATGAGCAGTTCTTC. It yields the protein CASSLTSGRGVWNEQFF. The V call is TRBV19, the J call TRBJ2-1, with 13 bases matching TRBD2. The CDR3 spans 17 residues. V trimming: 6 bases; J trimming: 7 bases; junction bases outside the gene matches: 12. Germline CDR1 is LNHDA and CDR2 is SQIVND (reference sequence).